Sequencing of this T cell receptor (beta chain) was carried out in a study of read filtering for tumor transcriptome and immune sequencing (TCRdb year 2020). Background for the entire study: Of the patients in the cohort, approximately 16 were male and over 11 were female, and their mean age was 65.9 years, with a range of about 47 to 80. By revised international staging, roughly 8 patients were R-ISS I, about 17 were R-ISS II and over 5 were R-ISS III. Whole-transcriptome libraries were prepared with the TruSeq RNA Access Library Prep Kit after DNase treatment. TCR-region mapped reads per sample ranged from about 3.5 to 10.27 million with IR-seq versus only about 85 to 1273 with RNA-seq. TCR repertoires obtained by targeted immune repertoire sequencing and by bulk whole-transcriptome sequencing performed on the same bone marrow samples were compared. As a main aim, a read-filtering strategy for immune repertoire data was addressed, with the specific question being whether clonotypes supported by a single read should be removed.

Bone marrow was sampled from every patient at the time of active disease. Isolation of bone marrow mononuclear cells was performed by Ficoll-Hypaque density gradient centrifugation. Myeloma plasma cells were removed and CD138-negative cells were obtained by negative selection following labeling with CD138 magnetic microbeads on a MACS separator. Flow cytometry on an Attune NxT with CD138 antibodies was used to check the purity of the isolated cells. Total RNA was extracted using TRIzol reagent and was quantified on a NanoDrop spectrophotometer. For each patient, paired RNA-seq and IR-seq were run on the CD138-negative bone marrow sample from that patient. The Immunoverse kit was used to build TCR libraries from roughly 370 ng RNA, with molecular barcoded adaptors covering alpha/delta and beta/gamma chains. TCR library preparation was performed with the same RNA that was used for transcriptome sequencing. Sequencing of the TCR libraries was done on an Illumina HiSeq 4000 with 2 x 150 cycles. In the authors' own workflow: MiXCR aligned TCR reads to human V, D, J and C references and assembled the aligned reads into CDR3 clonotypes, with quality filtering and error correction included. The tcR package in R was used to analyze clonotype counts and gene usage diversity. Raw mapping reads were checked after the RNA-seq reads had been mapped by STAR aligner version 2.5.3a onto the human GRCh37 genome. To test how sequencing depth affects detected clonotypes, IR-seq fastq files were randomly downsampled with Seqtk 1.3. TCRdb handled the public reads itself, with Q25 trimming in fastp and clone calling in MiXCR, and kept productive beta chains. When rows share a CDR3 protein, they turn into one entry using the most common DNA and genes. The V and J calls come from TCRdb's annotation, not from the publication. The sample table records approximately 150,000 distinct CDR3 sequences; around 14% of these occur just once. 7% to 9% of the sample is taken by the ten largest.

This clonotype was seen repeatedly, ten times or more. Its antigen remains unidentified. Nothing much larger sits one base from this clone, and base qualities are not available. Beyond this particular receptor, the publication reports: The sorted CD138-negative fraction was not purified T cells but a mixed bone marrow immune population. Clonotypes were captured by IR-seq at much higher depth and more reliably than by RNA-seq, and smaller IR-seq throughput was sufficient for identification of most shared clonotypes. The correlation between IR-seq and RNA-seq shared clonotype proportions rose when single-read clonotypes were removed. In IR-seq, single-read clonotypes were roughly 82% of clonotypes but roughly 3.2% of total reads; in RNA-seq they were 74.6% of clonotypes and less than 45% of reads.

The specimen sequenced was a population of CD138-negative cells sorted from bone marrow. In the paper's terms, the cell subset or site label means: bone marrow mononuclear cells depleted of CD138+ plasma/myeloma cells by negative magnetic selection. This TCR was sampled from a donor at least 40 years old with multiple myeloma.

The nucleotides read TGCAGTGCTAGAGATCTCCGGGGACCCTACAATGAGCAGTTCTTC. Its translation reads: CSARDLRGPYNEQFF. This receptor chain uses TRBV20-1 and TRBJ2-1; the D gene could be TRBD1 or TRBD2, each one agreeing over 5 bases. Taken from the germline V gene (reference sequence), the CDR1 and CDR2 loops are DFQATT and SNEGSKA. The CDR3 goes from the cysteine to the phenylalanine over 15 residues. The entry retains the CDR3 DNA only, 45 bases that are in frame from base 1. The junction shows trimming of 0 bases on V and 2 bases on J, plus 11 bases between the germline ends.